This T cell receptor (beta chain) is drawn from a study of OX40 agonist ivuxolimab in advanced cancers. Germline V CDR1 and CDR2: MGHRA, YSYEKL. J gave up 7 bases and V 3 bases, and 9 bases lay outside the gene matches. The CDR3 has 15 amino acids. Profiling relied on immunoSEQ multiplex PCR, and the TCRdb table lists in-frame clones only, not all of them. The data contain some 80,000 clones, about 81% of them singletons. The clonotype originates from an adult with an advanced solid tumor such as melanoma, head and neck, liver or kidney cancer. The V and J genes are TRBV4-1 and TRBJ1-2; 9 bases line up with TRBD1. Sequencing was performed on CD4+ or CD8+ T cells sorted from blood, taken in a trial of the OX40 agonist ivuxolimab. The CDR3 sequence: CASSQTQGASGGYTF. CDR3 coding DNA: TGCGCCAGCAGCCAGACACAGGGGGCTTCGGGTGGCTACACCTTC.